The sequence of this TCR beta chain was determined in a study of radiation and T cells in renal cell carcinoma. Study-wide points: From baseline, blood top tumor clonotypes peaked at 2 weeks post-radiation.

This clone was observed a few times. Its antigen remains unknown. Time point defined: blood 2 weeks post-SBRT. Treatment described: 15 Gy SBRT to primary tumor, nephrectomy 4 weeks later. The CDR3 runs 14 residues. Here immunoSEQ multiplex PCR was the method, and the copy in TCRdb shows in-frame clones only, minus some. The sample includes 60,000 to 80,000 clones, 82% of them seen just once. The V and J genes are TRBV21-1 and TRBJ2-7; the DNA was not compared with TRBD1, the D call given in the table. TRBV21-1 is recorded as a pseudogene. This TCR was recovered from a man in his sixties with renal cell carcinoma. The specimen was blood, collected from a patient whose treatment included radiotherapy and nephrectomy. The CDR3 is CASRRGTGAYEQYF. CDR3 coding DNA: TGTGCCAGCAGAAGAGGGACAGGGGCATACGAGCAGTACTTC.